The 28 T cell receptor beta chains reported below all come from one sample, sequenced in a study of cytomegalovirus exposure and HLA in healthy donors. PCR used 60 Vbeta primers and 13 Jbeta primers. Clones were sequenced by immunoSEQ multiplex PCR, and TCRdb holds only the in-frame ones, with some missing. The sample consists of 80,000 to 95,000 clones, around 79% of them appearing once. Sequenced: PBMCs. The receptors were gathered from a female donor in good health and CMV-seronegative.

This CDR3 reads CASSPDREPREQYF. The CDR3 region has the DNA TGCGCCAGCAGCCCGGACAGGGAACCTAGAGAGCAGTACTTC. V and J are TRBV5-1 and TRBJ2-7; the match to TRBD1 covers 8 bases. From germline, CDR1 is SGHRS and CDR2 YFSETQ. V lost 4 bases, J lost 7 bases, and 10 bases stayed unmatched. The CDR3 consists of 14 residues.

A remark on this clone: The junction does not match germline at one end; this may be a read error. J is TRBJ2-6 and V is TRBV14; 7 positions agree with TRBD1. CDR1 and CDR2 from the germline V gene are SGHDN and FVKESK. This CDR3 is built from 18 residues. CDR3 residues: CASSQDPGQRSGANVLAF. DNA for the CDR3: TGTGCCAGCAGCCAAGACCCGGGACAGCGATCTGGGGCCAACGTCCTGGCTTTC.

The chain employs TRBV6-1 and TRBJ2-7, with a weak D call TRBD2 (6 bases). The CDR3 sequence is 13 residues long. Germline CDR1 MNHNS, CDR2 SASEGT. Here the CDR3 reads CATGGGPLGEQYF. CDR3 nucleotide sequence: TGTGCGACGGGCGGAGGGCCTCTTGGCGAGCAGTACTTC.

The rearrangement joins TRBV10-3 to TRBJ2-1; TRBD1 matches at 9 bases. After removal of 8 bases from V and 7 bases from J, the junction contained 6 bases not matched to a gene. Germline CDR1 and CDR2: ENHRY and SYGVKD. This CDR3 contains 13 residues. CDR3 DNA: TGTGCCATCCGTGGGACAGGGATTAATGAGCAGTTCTTC. Its translation is CAIRGTGINEQFF.

This chain links TRBV5-1 with TRBJ2-2; unclear D gene. V was trimmed by 0 bases and J by 0 bases, leaving 6 bases between them. CDR3 length: 15 amino acids. CDR1 is SGHRS, CDR2 YFSETQ, per germline. CDR3 sequence: CASSLGSSNTGELFF. The CDR3 bases are TGCGCCAGCAGCTTGGGTAGTTCGAACACCGGGGAGCTGTTTTTT. The complete variable domain, with remaining parts taken from reference TRBV5-1 and TRBJ2-2, reads KAGVTQTPRYLIKTRGQQVTLSCSPISGHRSVSWYQQTPGQGLQFLFEYFSETQRNKGNFPGRFSGRQFSNSRSEMNVSTLELGDSALYLCASSLGSSNTGELFFGEGSRLTVL.

The CDR3 region is CSVEEGWQGHYEQYF. CDR3 DNA: TGCAGCGTTGAAGAAGGTTGGCAGGGCCACTACGAGCAGTACTTC. V gene TRBV29-1 combines with J gene TRBJ2-7, with a possible D match to TRBD1 (5 bases). The germline gives CDR1 SQVTM, CDR2 ANQGSEA. V was cut by 0 bases and J by 3 bases, with 15 bases left in between. The CDR3 has 15 residues.

The chain recombines TRBV6-5 with TRBJ2-7; TRBD2 is a possible D gene (7 bases). V lost 0 bases to trimming and J lost 8 bases, with 20 bases between them. CDR1 and CDR2 (germline): MNHEY, SVGAGI. The length of the CDR3 is 16 residues. As DNA, the CDR3 is TGTGCCAGCAGTTACTCGAGGAGCGGGGCTAGGGACAAGCAGTACTTC. Amino acid sequence: CASSYSRSGARDKQYF.

The chain couples TRBV5-5 to TRBJ2-7, with TRBD1 matching 9 bases. The V gene's germline CDR1 is SGHKS and CDR2 YYEKEE (reference sequence). V gave up 3 bases and J gave up 6 bases; unmatched junction bases: 1. The CDR3 loop spans 12 amino acids. The CDR3 DNA is TGTGCCAGCAGCTCGACAGGGGGCGAGCAGTACTTC. This sequence encodes CASSSTGGEQYF.

The J gene is TRBJ1-1, the V gene TRBV5-1, with 7 bases that match TRBD1. V gave up 4 bases and J gave up 8 bases; unmatched junction bases: 5. CDR3 length: 12 residues. Germline CDR1 SGHRS, CDR2 YFSETQ. Written as DNA, the CDR3 is TGCGCCAGCAGCGCGGGACAGAAGGAAGCTTTCTTT. It encodes CASSAGQKEAFF.

The V and J genes are TRBV6-1 and TRBJ2-3; weak D call: TRBD2 (7 bases). The CDR3 is 12 amino acids. V dropped 10 bases and J dropped 4 bases, with 12 bases sitting between them. Germline-derived CDR1 and CDR2 are MNHNS and SASEGT. CDR3 region: CATRGAADTQYF. CDR3 in DNA: TGTGCCACCCGGGGGGCGGCAGATACGCAGTATTTT.

This chain joins TRBV19 and TRBJ1-1; D unclear. CDR1 is LNHDA and CDR2 is SQIVND in the germline V gene (reference sequence). V shed 0 bases and J shed 0 bases, with 20 bases lying between them. The CDR3 loop spans 19 amino acids. The CDR3 DNA follows: TGTGCCAGTAGTATAGATCGAAATCCCGCGGAGCTCATGAACACTGAAGCTTTCTTT. Protein sequence: CASSIDRNPAELMNTEAFF.

The genes are TRBV7-6 and TRBJ2-1, with D unclear. Germline V gives CDR1 SGHVS, CDR2 FNYEAQ. The CDR3 has 14 residues. Trimming stripped 2 bases from V and 10 bases from J, with 15 bases between. CDR3 protein: CASSLNYRDPEQFF. The DNA of the CDR3 is TGTGCCAGCAGCTTAAACTATCGCGATCCCGAGCAGTTCTTC. The variable domain in full, completed from reference TRBV7-6 and TRBJ2-1, reads GAGVSQSPRYKVTKRGQDVALRCDPISGHVSLYWYRQALGQGPEFLTYFNYEAQQDKSGLPNDRFSAERPEGSISTLTIQRTEQRDSAMYRCASSLNYRDPEQFFGPGTRLTVL.

J is TRBJ1-2 and V is TRBV7-2, with D possibly matching TRBD1 (6 bases). Germline values: CDR1 SGHTA, CDR2 FQGNSA. The V and J ends lost 0 bases and 6 bases respectively, with 11 bases between them. This CDR3 spans 14 amino acids. The CDR3 DNA reads as TGTGCCAGCAGCTTAGCTGCCAGGGGCGATGGCTACACCTTC. It is translated as CASSLAARGDGYTF.

V usage is TRBV21-1 and J usage is TRBJ2-3; TRBD1 is taken as the D call from the table, unchecked against the DNA. TRBV21-1 is a documented pseudogene. This CDR3 contains 19 residues. CDR3 sequence: CASSKPVIQTWWVTDTQYF. Here the CDR3 DNA reads TGTGCCAGCAGCAAACCCGTAATCCAGACATGGTGGGTCACAGATACGCAGTATTTT.

The rearrangement uses TRBV7-9 and TRBJ2-1; TRBD2 matches 8 bases. Germline values: CDR1 SEHNR, CDR2 FQNEAQ (reference sequence). Unmatched junction bases numbered 11, after V lost 5 bases and J lost 5 bases. This CDR3 region has 16 residues. The CDR3 region is CASSPRVAGGNNEQFF. CDR3 DNA sequence: TGTGCCAGCAGCCCTCGGGTTGCGGGAGGTAACAATGAGCAGTTCTTC. The entire variable domain, with the rest obtained from reference TRBV7-9 and TRBJ2-1, is as follows: DTGVSQNPRHKITKRGQNVTFRCDPISEHNRLYWYRQTLGQGPEFLTYFQNEAQLEKSRLLSDRFSAERPKGSFSTLEIQRTEQGDSAMYLCASSPRVAGGNNEQFFGPGTRLTVL.

The CDR3 loop reads CASSWTGEETQYF. DNA for the CDR3: TGCGCCAGCAGCTGGACAGGGGAAGAGACCCAGTACTTC. The chain links TRBV5-1 to TRBJ2-5, with 9 positions matching TRBD1. V lost 3 bases to trimming and J lost 3 bases; unmatched junction nucleotides: 0. This CDR3 region has 13 residues. CDR1 is SGHRS, CDR2 YFSETQ, per germline.

The chain employs TRBV2 and TRBJ1-5, with 7 bases fitting TRBD1. V trimming: 1 base; J trimming: 6 bases; junction bases outside the gene matches: 3. Germline lookup yields CDR1 SNHLY and CDR2 FYNNEI. The CDR3 totals 14 residues. Written as DNA, the CDR3 is TGTGCCAGCAGTGAAGAAGGGGGCGGTCAGCCCCAGCATTTT. Its protein product is CASSEEGGGQPQHF.

This clone has more than one count but fewer than ten. The gene calls are TRBV4-2 and TRBJ1-6; maybe TRBD1 (6 bases). Germline V lookup: CDR1 LGHNA, CDR2 YNFKEQ. The V gene lost 5 bases and the J gene lost 7 bases, with 12 bases spanning the gap. This CDR3 is 14 amino acids long. The CDR3 sequence: CASSETGFNSPLHF. CDR3 sequence (DNA): TGTGCCAGCAGCGAAACAGGGTTCAATTCACCCCTCCACTTT.

This rearrangement joins TRBV6-6 to TRBJ2-7; 8 bases are a match to TRBD2. The CDR3 consists of 15 residues. The trim removed 8 bases at V and 5 bases at J, leaving 14 bases unmatched. Germline V lookup: CDR1 MNHNY, CDR2 SVGAGI (reference sequence). This chain's CDR3 is CASLAGLAPAHEQYF. DNA for the CDR3: TGTGCCAGCCTCGCCGGACTAGCTCCCGCTCACGAGCAGTACTTC.

In this sample, this clone turned up once. The chain employs TRBV6-1 and TRBJ1-3, with D unresolved. The CDR3 contains 14 residues. V lost 2 bases, J lost 0 bases, and 5 bases lay in between. The germline gives CDR1 MNHNS, CDR2 SASEGT. CDR3 region: CASSEPGSGNTIYF. The CDR3 DNA reads as TGTGCCAGCAGTGAACCCGGCTCTGGAAACACCATATATTTT.

The chain recombines TRBV10-1 with TRBJ2-3, with 7 nucleotides matching TRBD1. This CDR3 spans 13 amino acids. The J segment lost 5 bases and the V segment lost 8 bases, leaving 7 bases of the junction unmatched. Germline values: CDR1 WNHNN, CDR2 SYGVQD (reference sequence). CDR3 DNA sequence: TGCGCCAGCGGCGAGGGGGCCAAAGATACGCAGTATTTT. Encoded protein: CASGEGAKDTQYF.

V gene TRBV27 combines with J gene TRBJ1-6; 10 nucleotides align to TRBD1. Per the germline V gene, CDR1 is MNHEY and CDR2 is SMNVEV (reference sequence). This CDR3 comprises 14 residues. Losses at the gene ends were 6 bases for V and 10 bases for J; bases not matched to a gene: 6. In nucleotides, the CDR3 is TGTGCCAGCAGATGGACAGGGGGTGGATCACCCCTCCACTTT. Translating gives CASRWTGGGSPLHF.

V gene TRBV25-1 combines with J gene TRBJ1-2; 7 nucleotides align to TRBD1. Germline loops: CDR1 MGHDK, CDR2 SYGVNS. J lost 7 bases, V lost 2 bases, and 7 bases had no gene match. CDR3 size: 14 residues. The CDR3 coding sequence is TGTGCCAGCAGTGAACCCGGGACAGCAGCTGGCTACACCTTC. Its translation is CASSEPGTAAGYTF.

J is TRBJ2-7 and V is TRBV7-2; tentative D call: TRBD1 (6 bases). Germline values: CDR1 SGHTA, CDR2 FQGNSA. V lost 5 bases and J 11 bases, leaving 16 bases between the germline ends. The CDR3 spans 12 residues. In DNA form, the CDR3 reads TGTGCCAGCAGCCCCAGTCAGGGGTCCGAGTACTTC. Its protein is CASSPSQGSEYF.

The V and J genes are TRBV6-5 and TRBJ1-2, with D unclear. Germline CDR1 reads MNHEY; CDR2 reads SVGAGI. The CDR3 loop spans 14 amino acids. Trimming left V 6 bases short and J 3 bases short, with 14 bases between. DNA for the CDR3: TGTGCCAGCAGGGAAGGAGGGAACGACTATGGCTACACCTTC. The encoded protein is CASREGGNDYGYTF.

This clone was seen a few times. This rearrangement joins TRBV7-9 to TRBJ1-4; D might be TRBD1 (5 bases). The CDR3 consists of 15 residues. Trimming pared 3 bases from V and 8 bases from J, leaving 16 bases between. Germline V gene sequence: CDR1 SEHNR, CDR2 FQNEAQ (reference sequence). CDR3 DNA: TGTGCCAGCAGCTTTGGGTCAGGGAACGGCGAAAAACTGTTTTTT. Residues: CASSFGSGNGEKLFF.

The chain recombines TRBV4-2 with TRBJ2-5; possible D gene TRBD2, 7 bases. CDR1 and CDR2 from the germline V gene are LGHNA and YNFKEQ. The CDR3 has 14 residues. V was shortened by 5 bases and J by 1 base, with 11 bases between the two germline ends. The DNA of the CDR3 is TGTGCCAGCAGCGAGGGGGGGGCCCAAGAGACCCAGTACTTC. Amino acids: CASSEGGAQETQYF.

The J gene is TRBJ1-5, the V gene TRBV2, with D perhaps matching TRBD1 (5 bases). Germline CDR1 and CDR2: SNHLY and FYNNEI. The V end was cut by 2 bases, the J end by 7 bases, with 15 bases between. This CDR3 has 15 amino acids. The CDR3 region has the DNA TGTGCCAGCAGTGAATTGTCCCCAGGGTTCCAGCCCCAGCATTTT. Encoded protein: CASSELSPGFQPQHF.